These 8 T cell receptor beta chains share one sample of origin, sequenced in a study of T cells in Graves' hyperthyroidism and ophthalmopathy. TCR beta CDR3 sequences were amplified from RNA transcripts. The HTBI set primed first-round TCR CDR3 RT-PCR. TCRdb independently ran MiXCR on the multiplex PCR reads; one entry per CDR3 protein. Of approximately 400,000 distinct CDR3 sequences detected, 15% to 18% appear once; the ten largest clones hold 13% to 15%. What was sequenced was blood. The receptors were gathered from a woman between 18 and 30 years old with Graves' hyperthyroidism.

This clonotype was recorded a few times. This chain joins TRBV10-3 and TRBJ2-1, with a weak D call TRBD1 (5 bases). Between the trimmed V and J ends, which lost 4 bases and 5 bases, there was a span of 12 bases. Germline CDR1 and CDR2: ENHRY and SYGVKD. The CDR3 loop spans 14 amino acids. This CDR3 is CAISGDSKNNEQFF. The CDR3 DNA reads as TGTGCCATCAGTGGAGACAGCAAGAACAATGAGCAGTTCTTC.

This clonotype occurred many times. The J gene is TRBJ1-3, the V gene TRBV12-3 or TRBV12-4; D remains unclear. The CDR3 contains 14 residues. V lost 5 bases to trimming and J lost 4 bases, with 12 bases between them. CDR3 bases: TGTGCCAGCAGTCCTCGCGTCGCGGGAAACACCATATATTTT. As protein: CASSPRVAGNTIYF.

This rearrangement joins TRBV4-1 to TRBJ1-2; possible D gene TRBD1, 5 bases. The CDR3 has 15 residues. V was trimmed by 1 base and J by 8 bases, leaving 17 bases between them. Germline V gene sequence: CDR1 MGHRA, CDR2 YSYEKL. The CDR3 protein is CASSQGPRDRRGYTF. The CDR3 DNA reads TGCGCCAGCAGCCAAGGTCCCCGGGACCGCCGGGGCTACACCTTC.

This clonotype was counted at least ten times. In DNA form, the CDR3 reads TGTGCCAGCAGTGTAGTAGTGGCCCAGTACTTC. This sequence encodes CASSVVVAQYF. The chain is built from TRBV2 and TRBJ2-5; D is unresolved. The CDR3 runs to 11 residues. CDR1 is SNHLY and CDR2 is FYNNEI in the germline V gene. Trimming cost V 4 bases and J 9 bases, with 9 bases left between them.

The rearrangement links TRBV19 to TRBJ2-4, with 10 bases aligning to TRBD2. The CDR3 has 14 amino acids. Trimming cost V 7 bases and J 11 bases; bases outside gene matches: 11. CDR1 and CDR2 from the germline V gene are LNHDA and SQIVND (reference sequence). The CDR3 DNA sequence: TGTGCCAGTACAGCGGGAGGGCCCAGGGCGGTTCAGTACTTC. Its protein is CASTAGGPRAVQYF.

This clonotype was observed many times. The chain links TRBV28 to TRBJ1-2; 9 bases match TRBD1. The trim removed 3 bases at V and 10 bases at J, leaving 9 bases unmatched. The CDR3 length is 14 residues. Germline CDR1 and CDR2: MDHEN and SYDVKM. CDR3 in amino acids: CASSFSDRGFTYTF. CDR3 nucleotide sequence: TGTGCCAGCAGTTTTTCTGACAGGGGGTTCACCTACACCTTC.

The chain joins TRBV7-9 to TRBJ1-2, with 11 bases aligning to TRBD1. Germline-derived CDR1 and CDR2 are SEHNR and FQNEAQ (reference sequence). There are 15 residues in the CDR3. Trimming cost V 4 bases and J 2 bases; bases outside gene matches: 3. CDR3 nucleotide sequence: TGTGCCAGCAGCTGGACAGGGGGCAAAAACTATGGCTACACCTTC. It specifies CASSWTGGKNYGYTF.

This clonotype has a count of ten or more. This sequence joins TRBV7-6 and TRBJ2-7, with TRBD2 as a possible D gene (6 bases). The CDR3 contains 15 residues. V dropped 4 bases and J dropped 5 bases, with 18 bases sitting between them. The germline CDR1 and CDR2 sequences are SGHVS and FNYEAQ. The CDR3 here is CASSSGGRNPDEQYF. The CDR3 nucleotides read TGTGCCAGCAGCTCTGGAGGGAGAAACCCCGACGAGCAGTACTTC.